At least ten counts were recorded for the clone carrying this T cell receptor beta chain. Per the germline V gene, CDR1 is MNHEY and CDR2 is SVGAGI. The CDR3 consists of 14 residues. Losses at the gene ends were 2 bases for V and 5 bases for J; bases not matched to a gene: 3. The TCR library protocol attached unique molecular identifiers to the individual cDNA molecules. Using its own MiXCR run on the 5' RACE reads, TCRdb lists one record per CDR3 protein. Of 65,000 to 70,000 distinct CDR3 sequences listed, more than 10% are singletons. This sample stems from a study of early T cells in non-severe SARS-CoV-2 infection. Study at large: It was bulk RNA from unsorted whole blood that was sequenced, and the chains were unpaired.

This clonotype was obtained from an adult who was a healthcare worker with PCR-confirmed SARS-CoV-2 infection or an uninfected control (not recorded which). The chain combines TRBV6-5 with TRBJ2-5; 9 positions agree with TRBD2. The material sequenced was whole blood. CDR3 protein: CASSYGLALETQYF. CDR3 sequence (DNA): TGTGCCAGCAGTTACGGACTAGCGTTGGAGACCCAGTACTTC.